This T cell receptor (beta chain) was observed in a study of long-term antiretroviral therapy in people with HIV. The CDR3 length is 11 residues. CDR1 and CDR2 (germline): GTSNPN, SVGIG (reference sequence). Between the trimmed V and J ends, which lost 8 bases and 6 bases, there was a span of 13 bases. Runs used v3.0 of the immunoSEQ assay and were done at survey level. Profiling relied on immunoSEQ multiplex PCR, and the TCRdb table lists in-frame clones only, not all of them. The table shows 30,000 to 40,000 clones, with 83% occurring only once. The sequence was obtained from a man aged 18 to 29 with HIV. The chain joins TRBV30 to TRBJ1-2; D is ambiguous. The sample was unsorted PBMCs, taken 0.4 years before starting antiretroviral therapy. Here the CDR3 DNA reads TGTGCCCGAACCGGAAATAATGGCTACACCTTC. It yields the protein CARTGNNGYTF.